This T cell receptor beta chain derives from a study of cytomegalovirus exposure and HLA in healthy donors listed by TCRdb under 2017. The study in broad terms: According to an earlier analysis of 587 of the donors, 150 million to 200 million T cells yielded 90 million to 140 million unique TCR beta sequences and 276 Gb of sequence data. Approximately 300 gigabases of sequencing data and 70 million to 100 million unique TCR sequences made up an early release that covered several hundred HLA-typed donors. All discovery cohort repertoires had been generated using a single sequencing platform. An earlier analysis of more than 450 of the donors used high-throughput TCR beta sequencing to judge whether each TCR beta V gene segment behaved as functional or pseudogenic. The T cell repertoires of some 670 subjects were profiled by immunosequencing and related to cytomegalovirus serostatus. Rather than drawing on any new phenotypic data, the later analysis identified candidate immune exposures from TCR beta sequences and the way those sequences occurred across donors. To study patterns of TCR occurrence, a later analysis re-analyzed previously published TCR beta repertoires from 700 or so donors and added high-resolution HLA genotyping. Typing coverage differed by locus: A, B, C, DRB1 and DQB1 were typed in roughly 629-630 donors, DQA1 in about 560, DPA1 in roughly 590, and DPB1 in roughly 450. Among the roughly 380 genotyped donors, approximately 82% belonged to the genetic ancestry cluster associated with self-reported Caucasian donors. Because of strong linkage in the cohort, five DR-DQ haplotypes were treated as single units for association and clustering. A later genetic analysis used genome-wide SNP genotypes for about 60% of the roughly 700 donors, treating that subset as a discovery cohort. On average, approximately 250,000 unique TCR beta nucleotide sequences were sequenced per donor among 398 genotyped donors of the cohort, with 15% to 20% of those sequences being non-productive. The study was designed to test whether signatures of past pathogen exposure could be identified by cataloging public T cell receptors. A separate validation cohort of over 95 different subjects was used in addition to the roughly 640-subject first cohort. To predict cytomegalovirus infection status, the study combined high-throughput TCR immunosequencing, statistical association of individual TCRs with disease status, and machine learning. HLA typing covered class I and class II loci at four-digit resolution. Donor age, sex, ethnicity and CMV serostatus were compiled together with the repertoire data. Study-wide conclusions, independent of this receptor: Because HLA typing was missing for some donors at each locus, association tests included only the typed subset. Correlated functional status among segregating V segments might be attributable to linkage disequilibrium, but an unknown experimental factor could not be ruled out. A group of highly shared sequence variants was considered likely to be a technical artifact of the sequencing pipeline. In a later analysis, several top co-occurrence clusters were reported to appear linked to parvovirus B19, influenza, CMV and Epstein-Barr virus. Most CMV-associated TCR beta chains appeared to be HLA-restricted in a later analysis, and the HLA associations seemed to be driven largely by CMV exposure. The study listed 150 to 200 TCR beta chains as associated with cytomegalovirus. Sequencing depth was assumed to be roughly uniform across donors in the presence/absence analyses, though that assumption may not hold. A later genetic analysis associated a missense DCLRE1C variant with V-gene and J-gene trimming of TCR beta chains, and an independent cohort replicated the association. Some IMGT-functional V segments, including TRBV6-2 and TRBV6-3, could not be distinguished by the 87-base-pair reads and were therefore excluded. Only TCR beta chains were sequenced in this cohort, and the absence of alpha or paired-chain data limited detectable features. Assigning TCR associations to individual alleles was difficult when HLA alleles, especially DR and DQ, strongly co-occurred. A few of the identified cytomegalovirus-associated TCR beta chains were confirmed in vitro to be specific for cytomegalovirus antigens. A later analysis associated 16,951 TCR beta sequences with specific HLA alleles at a false discovery rate of 0.05. The only immune exposure information available for the cohort was CMV serostatus. Broadly in line with IMGT annotations, most TCR beta V segments showed up in productive rearrangements about 87% or about 30% of the time in an earlier analysis of some 590 of the donors. According to a later genetic analysis, donors in an Asian-associated ancestry cluster had fewer N-insertions in productive TCRs than the approximately 700-donor mean. It was suggested by the authors that the approach could potentially be generalized to other disease states and immunological phenotypes. The classifier was reported to diagnose cytomegalovirus status with high specificity and sensitivity in both the original and validation cohorts. Because counts were too low, seventeen rarely observed V segments, including chromosome 9 orphons, were excluded from the earlier analysis of 587 of the donors. Most TCR sequences were seen in very few donors, while some public TCRs were found in many individuals. A further reported finding was that TCR beta sequences accurately predicted the HLA-A and HLA-B alleles for most subjects in the first cohort. In a later analysis, TCR association rates were found to vary across HLA loci, with the most associated TCRs seen for DRB1 alleles and the fewest for HLA-C alleles. Compared with equally common non-associated chains, HLA-associated TCR beta chains in a later analysis were more clonally expanded and had lower generation probabilities.

On this clone: Its antigen remains unidentified.

The CDR3 measures 11 amino acids from cysteine to phenylalanine. Of the read, only the CDR3 DNA is kept; its 33 bases are in frame from base 1. CDR1 MNHNS and CDR2 SASEGT were looked up in the germline V gene. V is clipped by 6 bases and J by 10 bases, and the sequence between their germline boundaries is 10 bases long. Libraries were constructed by the immunoSEQ multiplex PCR assay. A mixture of 60 forward primers for TCR Vbeta segments and 13 reverse primers for TCR Jbeta segments was used in the multiplex PCR. Amplification of the CDR3 region of rearranged TCR beta genes was performed with a multiplex PCR assay on genomic DNA. On the Illumina HiSeq System, the amplified TCR beta libraries were sequenced as 87-base-pair reads. Per the source publication's procedure: A later analysis tallied 80 million to 95 million unique TCR beta chains across the 610 or so repertoires, and approximately 12 million of those chains were shared by two or more donors. To remove PCR and sequencing errors, raw reads were error-corrected and collapsed into unique sequences using a nearest-neighbor algorithm that merged closely related sequences. To assign V, D and J gene segments, CDR3 sequences were aligned to IMGT reference sequences. For a sequence to be retained, at least a six-nucleotide match to both a V gene segment and a J gene segment was required. A rearrangement counted as productive if the CDR3 had no stop codons and remained in frame with V and J, and every other rearrangement counted as non-productive. Following IMGT convention, CDR3 was defined as the stretch from the second conserved V-encoded cysteine to the conserved J-encoded phenylalanine. The earlier analysis of 500 to 750 of the donors excluded any sequence lacking an unambiguous match to a single V gene segment. An earlier analysis of over 450 of the donors classified V segments as functional when productive rearrangements were above 56.7% and as segregating when the standard deviation between donors was above 5%. A statistical classification framework was built for diagnosing cytomegalovirus status from the catalog of TCR beta chain sequences. In a later analysis, V and J genes were assigned by comparing TCR nucleotide sequences against IMGT/GENE-DB human TR gene sequences. Using the TCRdist pipeline, a later analysis assigned CDR3 sequences along with most-parsimonious VDJ recombination scenarios. In a later analysis, each TCR beta chain was defined by its CDR3 amino acid sequence together with its V-gene family, and reads lacking a unique V-gene family were excluded. As a way to deal with suspected cross-contamination and a sequencing artifact, a later analysis dropped more than 500 nucleotide sequences that were highly shared and had low generation probability. In a later analysis, a clonal expansion index for each public chain was calculated from normalized within-repertoire ranks of inferred template counts. Generation probabilities in a later analysis came from a VDJ recombination model fitted to out-of-frame rearrangements, and those results were checked against IGoR. Hypergeometric tests were used in a later analysis to score TCR-TCR, TCR-HLA and TCR-CMV co-occurrence, with a repertoire-size bias correction applied to the TCR pairs. In a later analysis, false discovery rates were estimated by permuting HLA or CMV assignments 20 times. A later analysis grouped co-occurring TCRs with DBSCAN, adding TCRdist sequence similarity when clustering within HLA-allele-positive subsets. Repertoires with fewer than 30,000 or more than 120,000 public chains, plus five repertoires with anomalous nucleotide sharing, were excluded from co-occurrence clustering. TCRdb limited this immuneACCESS table to in-frame rearrangements with V and J called. A share of clones is missing; checked studies link under half to unresolved V genes, and the rest is unexplained. That table furnishes V, J and clone size, whereas the DNA furnished D and trimming. This sample's records show roughly 53,000 clones. The top ten clonotypes cover around 11% of the sample.

The cohort comprised some 730 healthy bone marrow donors. At the time of sampling, every cohort member was nominally healthy, though immune exposures that went unrecorded were likely present. The donor was CMV seropositive and was included in the group of 289 seropositive cohort members. Each donor provided a peripheral blood sample, and peripheral blood mononuclear cells were used for TCR beta sequencing. The Qiagen DNeasy Blood Extraction Kit was used to extract genomic DNA from the blood cell samples. The clonotype originates from a man aged 18 to 29 in good health and CMV-seropositive. Source material: PBMCs. The sequence links TRBV6-1 to TRBJ2-1; the D gene cannot be resolved reliably. The DNA sequence reads TGTGCCAGCAGACTCATTAGAGAGCAGTTCTTC. This codes for CASRLIREQFF.